The 28 T cell receptor beta chains listed next were all sequenced from one sample in a study of identical twins. In TCRdb, the 5' RACE reads were re-called with MiXCR into one record per CDR3 protein. The repertoire consists of some 460,000 distinct CDR3 sequences, with more than 13% occurring once and the leading ten covering 0.52%. The same sample was also studied in work on yellow fever vaccine responses in identical twins.

Sequences were obtained from CD4+ T cells sorted from blood. The receptors here all came from a woman under 30 in good health.

This rearrangement joins TRBV7-2 to TRBJ2-5, with a tentative D call TRBD1 (6 bases). Trimming cost V 4 bases and J 2 bases, with 14 bases left between them. Germline values: CDR1 SGHTA, CDR2 FQGNSA. The length of the CDR3 is 15 residues. The chain's CDR3 is CASSSAGEPQETQYF. CDR3 nucleotide sequence: TGTGCCAGCAGCTCTGCAGGGGAACCACAAGAGACCCAGTACTTC.

This clonotype has a count of ten or more. The chain carries TRBV4-1 and TRBJ2-1; D is unclear. V was clipped by 0 bases and J by 5 bases, with 5 bases between them. Germline values: CDR1 MGHRA, CDR2 YSYEKL. The CDR3 loop spans 13 amino acids. DNA of the CDR3: TGCGCCAGCAGCCAAGATCGGAACAATGAGCAGTTCTTC. Residues: CASSQDRNNEQFF.

At least ten counts were recorded for this clonotype. The chain employs TRBV20-1 and TRBJ2-3; D is unclear. Germline V lookup: CDR1 DFQATT, CDR2 SNEGSKA (reference sequence). The germline V and J ends were trimmed by 3 bases and 2 bases, with 6 bases remaining between them. The CDR3 has 12 residues. Written as DNA, the CDR3 is TGCAGTGCTAGGTACAACACAGATACGCAGTATTTT. Its protein is CSARYNTDTQYF.

This clonotype has a count of ten or more. J is TRBJ2-1 and V is TRBV10-2; D may be TRBD2 (6 bases). The V gene lost 7 bases and the J gene lost 4 bases, with 11 bases spanning the gap. The V gene's germline CDR1 is WSHSY and CDR2 SAAADI. The CDR3 totals 13 residues. For the CDR3, the DNA is TGCGCCAGCACCCCGACTAGTTACAATGAGCAGTTCTTC. Translated: CASTPTSYNEQFF.

This clonotype occurred a few times. This chain connects TRBV7-9 to TRBJ2-2; D may be TRBD1 (5 bases). The V end lost 5 bases, the J end lost 5 bases, and 12 bases lay between the germline ends. Germline V CDR1 and CDR2: SEHNR, FQNEAQ (reference sequence). The CDR3 contains 14 residues. CDR3 sequence (DNA): TGTGCCAGCAGCCCGGTCCCAGGGACCGGGGAGCTGTTTTTT. It codes for CASSPVPGTGELFF.

This clonotype was picked up many times. The V call is TRBV20-1, the J call TRBJ1-1, with a tentative D call TRBD1 (6 bases). This CDR3 has 11 amino acids. The V and J ends lost 2 bases and 11 bases respectively, with 12 bases between them. Germline V gene lookup returns CDR1 DFQATT and CDR2 SNEGSKA (reference sequence). In nucleotides, the CDR3 is TGCAGTGCTAGAACAGGGCTGCGCGCTTTCTTT. Amino acid sequence: CSARTGLRAFF.

This clonotype was observed a handful of times. V usage is TRBV28 and J usage is TRBJ2-5; D possibly uses TRBD1 or TRBD2 (5 bases each). The CDR3 runs to 15 residues. Trimming shortened V by 5 bases and J by 5 bases, and 18 bases separated the two germline ends. CDR1 is MDHEN, CDR2 SYDVKM, per germline. The CDR3 bases are TGTGCCAGCAGTGGTCGGCAGGGAGTTCGGGAGACCCAGTACTTC. Translating it yields CASSGRQGVRETQYF.

This clonotype showed up just a few times. J is TRBJ2-2 and V is TRBV6-2 or TRBV6-3, with D possibly matching TRBD2 (6 bases). The ends were cut back, 6 bases at V and 6 bases at J, with 11 bases in the middle. The CDR3 extends over 13 amino acids. Germline loops: CDR1 MNHEY, CDR2 SVGEGT. The CDR3 nucleotides are TGTGCCAGCAGACTAGCTGGTGCCGGGGAGCTGTTTTTT. This encodes CASRLAGAGELFF.

This clonotype was counted at least ten times. The chain is built from TRBV29-1 and TRBJ2-5; a weak D match, TRBD1 (5 bases). Germline V gene lookup returns CDR1 SQVTM and CDR2 ANQGSEA. The V gene lost 7 bases and the J gene lost 2 bases, with 11 bases spanning the gap. This CDR3 has 12 residues. CDR3 DNA: TGCAGCGGACAGAGTCTGCAAGAGACCCAGTACTTC. Translation gives CSGQSLQETQYF. Using reference TRBV29-1 and TRBJ2-5 for the parts outside the CDR3, the full variable domain is SAVISQKPSRDICQRGTSLTIQCQVDSQVTMMFWYRQQPGQSLTLIATANQGSEATYESGFVIDKFPISRPNLTFSTLTVSNMSPEDSSIYLCSGQSLQETQYFGPGTRLLVL.

The CDR3 DNA reads as TGCAGTGCTAGAGAACCAGGGGGCTATGGCTACACCTTC. Translation gives CSAREPGGYGYTF. The rearrangement links TRBV20-1 to TRBJ1-2; 7 bases agree with TRBD1. CDR1 and CDR2 from the germline V gene are DFQATT and SNEGSKA (reference sequence). This CDR3 is built from 13 residues. With V trimmed by 0 bases and J by 4 bases, 2 bases remained unmatched.

A few counts support this clonotype. The V and J genes are TRBV5-1 and TRBJ2-2, with D tentatively TRBD1 or TRBD2 (5 bases each). This CDR3 has 15 residues. CDR1 SGHRS and CDR2 YFSETQ come from the germline V gene. Trimming shortened V by 8 bases and J by 1 base, and 15 bases separated the two germline ends. CDR3 amino acids: CASQLRGQNTGELFF. In nucleotides, the CDR3 is TGCGCCAGTCAGCTGAGGGGCCAGAACACCGGGGAGCTGTTTTTT.

This clonotype appeared a few times. J is TRBJ1-6 and V is TRBV20-1; weak D call: TRBD1 (5 bases). The CDR3 contains 11 residues. The germline V and J ends were trimmed by 5 bases and 10 bases, with 9 bases remaining between them. From germline, CDR1 is DFQATT and CDR2 SNEGSKA (reference sequence). As DNA, the CDR3 is TGCAGTGCTCGGGACTCATCACCCCTCCACTTT. Its protein product is CSARDSSPLHF.

The chain links TRBV10-3 to TRBJ2-3, with TRBD2 matching over 7 bases. Germline V gives CDR1 ENHRY, CDR2 SYGVKD. V lost 4 bases, J lost 0 bases, and 7 bases stayed unmatched. The CDR3 loop spans 16 amino acids. The CDR3 sequence is CAISGESGDSTDTQYF. The CDR3 DNA follows: TGTGCCATCAGTGGGGAGAGCGGGGACAGCACAGATACGCAGTATTTT.

CDR3 loop: CASTKTGNTEAFF. The CDR3 DNA follows: TGTGCCAGCACCAAGACAGGGAACACTGAAGCTTTCTTT. This chain connects TRBV6-2 or TRBV6-3 to TRBJ1-1, with TRBD1 as a possible D gene (6 bases). Deletions cut 7 bases from V and 1 base from J, with 10 bases between. This CDR3 has 13 residues. Germline V gene sequence: CDR1 MNHEY, CDR2 SVGEGT.

This chain connects TRBV10-3 to TRBJ2-3; TRBD2 matches 14 bases. The J segment lost 4 bases and the V segment lost 6 bases, leaving 6 bases of the junction unmatched. This CDR3 is built from 16 residues. CDR1 is ENHRY and CDR2 is SYGVKD in the germline V gene. The CDR3 nucleotides read TGTGCCATCAGGGGGACTAGCGGGAGTCGAGCAGATACGCAGTATTTT. Amino acid sequence: CAIRGTSGSRADTQYF.

In this sample, this clonotype turned up a few times. This chain links TRBV20-1 with TRBJ2-7, with TRBD1 as a possible D gene (5 bases). Per the germline V gene, CDR1 is DFQATT and CDR2 is SNEGSKA (reference sequence). This CDR3 has 13 amino acids. The V and J ends lost 6 bases and 0 bases respectively, with 12 bases between them. The CDR3 region has the DNA TGCAGTGCCCCTAGGGGCAGCTCCTACGAGCAGTACTTC. The encoded protein is CSAPRGSSYEQYF.

This clonotype was seen a handful of times. The chain joins TRBV25-1 to TRBJ2-4; D unclear. CDR3 length: 15 residues. Per germline, CDR1 MGHDK and CDR2 SYGVNS. Trimming took off 2 bases at V and 0 bases at J, with 8 bases between the two ends. DNA for the CDR3: TGTGCCAGCAGTGAACGCGACCTAGCCAAAAACATTCAGTACTTC. This gives the protein CASSERDLAKNIQYF. Filled out from reference TRBV25-1 and TRBJ2-4, the complete variable domain reads EADIYQTPRYLVIGTGKKITLECSQTMGHDKMYWYQQDPGMELHLIHYSYGVNSTEKGDLSSESTVSRIRTEHFPLTLESARPSHTSQYLCASSERDLAKNIQYFGAGTRLSVL.

This clonotype appeared many times. This chain links TRBV12-3 or TRBV12-4 with TRBJ1-5, with 7 bases matching TRBD1. There are 16 residues in the CDR3. V lost 5 bases and J lost 4; bases outside the gene matches: 11. The CDR3 sequence is CASSTGGTALNQPQHF. CDR3 in DNA: TGTGCCAGCAGTACCGGTGGGACAGCACTAAATCAGCCCCAGCATTTT.

A few counts support this clonotype. CDR3 loop: CASSRVTGNSYEQYF. The CDR3 DNA sequence: TGCGCCAGCAGCCGGGTGACAGGGAACTCCTACGAGCAGTACTTC. V usage is TRBV4-1 and J usage is TRBJ2-7; 7 nucleotides line up with TRBD1. With V trimmed by 4 bases and J by 0 bases, 6 bases remained unmatched. CDR1 and CDR2 (germline): MGHRA, YSYEKL. The CDR3 totals 15 residues.

This clonotype was found a few times. This CDR3 is CASSPWTGPTTYEQYF. CDR3 sequence (DNA): TGTGCCAGCAGCCCCTGGACAGGGCCAACAACCTACGAGCAGTACTTC. V and J are TRBV7-9 and TRBJ2-7; 8 nucleotides match TRBD1. The CDR3 is made up of 16 amino acids. CDR1 SEHNR and CDR2 FQNEAQ come from the germline V gene (reference sequence). J was trimmed by 2 bases and V by 5 bases; bases with no gene match: 11.

The chain is built from TRBV2 and TRBJ2-7; no firm D call. This CDR3 comprises 12 residues. V was trimmed by 6 bases and J by 3 bases, leaving 9 bases between them. Germline loops: CDR1 SNHLY, CDR2 FYNNEI. CDR3 sequence: CASSKIDYEQYF. CDR3 nucleotide sequence: TGTGCCAGCAGCAAGATCGACTACGAGCAGTACTTC.

This clonotype appeared a few times. This chain uses TRBV27 with TRBJ2-7; 8 positions agree with TRBD1. The CDR3 loop spans 16 amino acids. Trimming at V came to 5 bases and at J to 5 bases, leaving 14 bases not matched to a gene. The germline V gene has CDR1 MNHEY and CDR2 SMNVEV (reference sequence). CDR3 sequence (DNA): TGTGCCAGCAGTCCAAAACCCAAGACAGGGGTGGACGAGCAGTACTTC. It specifies CASSPKPKTGVDEQYF.

This clonotype was picked up a small number of times. The junction shows a germline mismatch at one end, possibly a read error. V is TRBV27 and J is TRBJ2-7, with TRBD2 matching over 10 bases. CDR1 is MNHEY, CDR2 SMNVEV, per germline (reference sequence). The CDR3 is 15 amino acids. CDR3 DNA: TGTGCCAGCAGTTTATTGGGACTAGCGAACTACGAGCAGAACTTC. Translating gives CASSLLGLANYEQNF.

This clonotype was seen many times. This chain links TRBV10-3 with TRBJ2-3, with 11 bases matching TRBD2. CDR1 is ENHRY, CDR2 SYGVKD, per germline. CDR3 size: 17 residues. The trim removed 6 bases at V and 1 base at J, leaving 9 bases unmatched. The CDR3, as DNA: TGTGCCATCAGGAGGGGGCGACTAGCGGGACGCACAGATACGCAGTATTTT. This codes for CAIRRGRLAGRTDTQYF.

The V gene is TRBV7-3, the J gene TRBJ2-3; 15 positions match TRBD2. The CDR3 is made up of 18 amino acids. V lost 4 bases and J lost 2; bases outside the gene matches: 7. Germline lookup yields CDR1 SGHTA and CDR2 FQGTGA. CDR3 loop: CASSSGTSGGPTTDTQYF. CDR3 in DNA: TGTGCCAGCAGCTCCGGGACTAGCGGGGGGCCCACCACAGATACGCAGTATTTT.

This clonotype was seen a handful of times. The genes are TRBV4-3 and TRBJ2-3, with 8 bases lining up with TRBD2. The CDR3 is 16 amino acids. V shed 1 base and J 5 bases; nucleotides not matched to a gene: 8. Germline-derived CDR1 and CDR2 are LGHNA and YSLEER. The CDR3: CASSQGVAGGRDTQYF. As DNA, the CDR3 is TGCGCCAGCAGCCAAGGGGTCGCGGGGGGCCGAGATACGCAGTATTTT.

This chain joins TRBV7-9 and TRBJ2-3; weak D call: TRBD1 (5 bases). Trimming left V 8 bases short and J 0 bases short, with 15 bases between. Germline V gives CDR1 SEHNR, CDR2 FQNEAQ (reference sequence). The CDR3 has 15 residues. CDR3 nucleotide sequence: TGTGCCAGCGGATTACTTTCAGGGAGCACAGATACGCAGTATTTT. Translated, it gives CASGLLSGSTDTQYF.

This clonotype has ten or more counts. The chain links TRBV12-3 or TRBV12-4 to TRBJ2-1; 12 nucleotides match TRBD2. This CDR3 spans 15 amino acids. The V and J ends lost 7 bases and 6 bases, in that order; junction bases with no gene match: 7. The CDR3 reads CASTLGLAGLNEQFF. The CDR3 DNA follows: TGTGCCAGCACCCTCGGACTAGCGGGGCTCAATGAGCAGTTCTTC.